A single sample gave rise to the 8 T cell receptor beta chains below, sequenced in a study of Ad26.COV2.S vaccination and SARS-CoV-2 variants. TCRdb keeps only in-frame clones here, not all; method: immunoSEQ multiplex PCR. The sample holds some 640,000 clones, 89% seen once. Treatment noted: around 19 received Ad26.COV2.S at low or high dose, single or two shots; 5 received placebo; per-sample allocation not given. Day 63 after the first vaccine or placebo injection was the time point for sampling. This specimen consisted of peripheral blood, obtained in a trial of Ad26.COV2.S vaccine versus placebo. Receptor source: a person aged 18-65 years who received the Ad26.COV2.S COVID-19 vaccine or a placebo.

The gene calls are TRBV5-4 and TRBJ2-7; 10 bases agree with TRBD1. This CDR3 comprises 16 residues. V lost 4 bases to trimming and J lost 2 bases; unmatched junction nucleotides: 9. In germline, CDR1 is SGHNT, CDR2 YYREEE (reference sequence). CDR3 nucleotide sequence: TGTGCCAGCAGCCCGAACCCCGGGACAGGGGCCTACGAGCAGTACTTC. Its translation is CASSPNPGTGAYEQYF.

V gene TRBV6-5 combines with J gene TRBJ1-3; TRBD1 matches at 7 bases. V trimming: 6 bases; J trimming: 4 bases; junction bases outside the gene matches: 6. This CDR3 spans 14 amino acids. CDR1 MNHEY and CDR2 SVGAGI come from the germline V gene. The chain's CDR3 is CASRRDRTGNTIYF. CDR3 DNA: TGTGCCAGCAGGCGGGACAGAACAGGAAACACCATATATTTT.

The CDR3 region has the DNA TGTGCCAGCAGCTTGCAAGGGGCGGGAGCCGGGGAGCTGTTTTTT. Residues: CASSLQGAGAGELFF. The chain recombines TRBV5-6 with TRBJ2-2; 7 bases fit TRBD2. This CDR3 is built from 15 residues. J was trimmed by 6 bases and V by 1 base; bases with no gene match: 6. Germline-derived CDR1 and CDR2 are SGHDT and YYEEEE.

This clone was recorded a few times. The chain has TRBV7-2 and TRBJ1-2, with 8 bases lining up with TRBD1. CDR1 is SGHTA and CDR2 is FQGNSA in the germline V gene. With V trimmed by 6 bases and J by 4 bases, 4 bases remained unmatched. The CDR3 consists of 13 residues. The CDR3 DNA reads TGTGCCAGCAGAGCCGGACAGGGCTATGGCTACACCTTC. It is translated as CASRAGQGYGYTF. The full variable domain, its missing parts supplied by reference TRBV7-2 and TRBJ1-2, is GAGVSQSPSNKVTEKGKDVELRCDPISGHTALYWYRQSLGQGLEFLIYFQGNSAPDKSGLPSDRFSAERTGGSVSTLTIQRTQQEDSAVYLCASRAGQGYGYTFGSGTRLTVV.

This chain uses TRBV13 with TRBJ2-1; D ambiguous. V shed 0 bases and J shed 9 bases, with 3 bases lying between them. Germline V CDR1 and CDR2: PRHDT, FYEKMQ (reference sequence). There are 11 residues in the CDR3. The CDR3 protein is CASSLGSEQFF. In nucleotides, the CDR3 is TGTGCCAGCAGCTTAGGCAGTGAGCAGTTCTTC.

The chain employs TRBV19 and TRBJ2-6; D gene uncertain. Per germline, CDR1 LNHDA and CDR2 SQIVND (reference sequence). Between the trimmed V and J ends, which lost 7 bases and 1 base, there was a span of 14 bases. This CDR3 is 16 amino acids long. The DNA of the CDR3 is TGTGCCAGTAACCCCACCCCAGGATCTGGGGCCAACGTCCTGACTTTC. Translation gives CASNPTPGSGANVLTF.

The chain links TRBV11-2 to TRBJ2-5; 7 bases fit TRBD2. The trim removed 4 bases at V and 1 base at J, leaving 15 bases unmatched. The CDR3 spans 18 residues. From germline, CDR1 is SGHAT and CDR2 FQNNGV. CDR3 bases: TGTGCCAGCAGCTCCCTACCTTTGGGGGGGGGACTCCAAGAGACCCAGTACTTC. Residues: CASSSLPLGGGLQETQYF.

V is TRBV11-2 and J is TRBJ2-7; tentative D call: TRBD2 (6 bases). Trimming cost V 1 base and J 12 bases, with 16 bases left between them. Germline lookup yields CDR1 SGHAT and CDR2 FQNNGV. The CDR3 totals 13 residues. The DNA for the CDR3 is TGTGCCAGCAGCTTAGGGTTAGCGGTAGTTTCGTACTTC. It is translated as CASSLGLAVVSYF.